This T cell receptor beta chain was sequenced during a study of CD8+ T cells in alopecia areata. Germline assignment: CDR1 SQVTM and CDR2 ANQGSEA. This CDR3 has 12 residues. V shed 6 bases and J shed 6 bases, with 14 bases lying between them. Researchers took lesional scalp punch biopsies and peripheral blood from people who were alopecia areata patients. Sequencing templates came from extracted RNA that was reverse transcribed into cDNA. Produced via immunoSEQ multiplex PCR; TCRdb's table is partial and in-frame only. Of hundreds of thousands of clones listed, roughly 69% are singletons. The sample here was CD4+ T cells sorted from blood, taken at week 0. The receptor was isolated from a human donor with alopecia areata. The rearrangement uses TRBV29-1 and TRBJ1-2; D unresolved. In nucleotides, the CDR3 is TGCAGCGTCCGGCAGACTCGGGATGGCTACACCTTC. It codes for CSVRQTRDGYTF.